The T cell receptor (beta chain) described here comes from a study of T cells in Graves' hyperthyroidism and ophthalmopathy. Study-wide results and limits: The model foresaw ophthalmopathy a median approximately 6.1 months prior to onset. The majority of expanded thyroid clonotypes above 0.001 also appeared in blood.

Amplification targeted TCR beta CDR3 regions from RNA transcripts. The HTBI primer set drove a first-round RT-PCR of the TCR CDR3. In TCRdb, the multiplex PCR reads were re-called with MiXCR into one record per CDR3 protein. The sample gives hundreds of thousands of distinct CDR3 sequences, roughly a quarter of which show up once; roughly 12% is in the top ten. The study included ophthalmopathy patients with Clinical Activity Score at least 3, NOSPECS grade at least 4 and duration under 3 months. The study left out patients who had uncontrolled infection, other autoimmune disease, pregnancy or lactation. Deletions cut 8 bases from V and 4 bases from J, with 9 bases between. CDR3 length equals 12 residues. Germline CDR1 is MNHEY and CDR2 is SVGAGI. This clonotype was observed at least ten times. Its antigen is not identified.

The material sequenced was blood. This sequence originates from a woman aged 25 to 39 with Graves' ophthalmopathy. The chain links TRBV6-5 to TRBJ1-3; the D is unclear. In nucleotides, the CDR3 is TGTGCCAGCGAAAGGCGCGGAAACACCATATATTTT. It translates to CASERRGNTIYF.